These 11 T cell receptor beta chains came from one sample sequenced in a study of cytomegalovirus exposure and HLA in healthy donors (dated by TCRdb to the late 2010s). Libraries came from the immunoSEQ multiplex PCR assay. The clones in this table, taken by TCRdb from immuneACCESS, are in-frame only. Not every clone is retained; where verified, under half of the shortfall comes from an unresolved V gene, and the cause of the rest is unknown. The sample table records 150,000 to 250,000 clones; about 79% of these occur just once. The ten largest clones take up 13% of the sample. The sequencing sample was made of PBMCs. The receptors were gathered from a woman aged 25 to 39 in good health and CMV-seropositive.

The chain links TRBV27 to TRBJ2-2; 9 nucleotides agree with TRBD2. The junction had 14 bases not matched to a gene; V was cut back by 2 bases and J by 4 bases. The CDR3 is 19 residues long. Germline-derived CDR1 and CDR2 are MNHEY and SMNVEV (reference sequence). DNA for the CDR3: TGTGCCAGCAGTTTAGGCTCTTTGGCGGGAGGGCCAGCCACCGGGGAGCTGTTTTTT. Its protein is CASSLGSLAGGPATGELFF.

The genes are TRBV5-6 and TRBJ1-5; 10 bases are a match to TRBD1. The CDR3 runs to 15 residues. Germline CDR1 SGHDT, CDR2 YYEEEE. Unmatched junction bases numbered 10, after V lost 4 bases and J lost 9 bases. The CDR3 protein is CASSRGQGGIRPQHF. As DNA, the CDR3 is TGTGCCAGCAGCCGCGGACAGGGGGGAATACGGCCCCAGCATTTT.

V and J are TRBV2 and TRBJ2-2; tentatively, D is TRBD2 (6 bases). CDR3 length equals 14 residues. V was cut by 7 bases and J by 6 bases, with 15 bases left in between. CDR1 is SNHLY, CDR2 FYNNEI, per germline. CDR3 protein: CASNRLGEAGELFF. In DNA, the CDR3 is TGTGCCAGCAATCGGCTTGGGGAGGCCGGGGAGCTGTTTTTT.

This chain uses TRBV5-8 with TRBJ1-5; the match to TRBD1 covers 9 bases. V shed 4 bases and J 4 bases; nucleotides not matched to a gene: 9. There are 16 residues in the CDR3. In germline, CDR1 is SGHTS, CDR2 YDEGEE. For the CDR3, the DNA is TGTGCCAGCAGCCCCGGGACAGGGAGGTCGAATCAGCCCCAGCATTTT. It encodes CASSPGTGRSNQPQHF.

The chain is built from TRBV5-6 and TRBJ2-2; D is uncertain. Germline V gene lookup returns CDR1 SGHDT and CDR2 YYEEEE. Trimming shortened V by 1 base and J by 1 base, and 8 bases separated the two germline ends. The CDR3 consists of 15 residues. CDR3 in amino acids: CASSLSPGNTGELFF. The CDR3 bases are TGTGCCAGCAGCTTGTCCCCAGGGAACACCGGGGAGCTGTTTTTT.

The table lists this clone with many counts. The chain couples TRBV6-5 to TRBJ2-5; 9 bases line up with TRBD1. This CDR3 contains 16 residues. J lost 4 bases, V lost 0 bases, and 6 bases had no gene match. Germline lookup yields CDR1 MNHEY and CDR2 SVGAGI. CDR3 residues: CASSYSGTGFLETQYF. In nucleotides, the CDR3 is TGTGCCAGCAGTTACTCCGGGACAGGGTTTTTAGAGACCCAGTACTTC.

The chain has TRBV30 and TRBJ2-7, with 10 nucleotides matching TRBD2. Germline V CDR1 and CDR2: GTSNPN, SVGIG (reference sequence). This CDR3 comprises 14 residues. The V segment lost 2 bases and the J segment 4 bases; nucleotides outside the gene matches: 5. In DNA form, the CDR3 reads TGTGCCTGGAGTCGGGCTAGCGGGGGATACGAGCAGTACTTC. Translation: CAWSRASGGYEQYF.

The chain is built from TRBV19 and TRBJ1-1, with 7 bases that match TRBD1. The V and J ends lost 5 bases and 11 bases, in that order; junction bases with no gene match: 11. The CDR3 loop spans 13 amino acids. Germline CDR1 LNHDA, CDR2 SQIVND (reference sequence). The CDR3 reads CASSPRDRVAAFF. For the CDR3, the DNA is TGTGCCAGTAGTCCACGTGACAGGGTCGCGGCTTTCTTT.

This chain connects TRBV2 to TRBJ2-3; 11 nucleotides align to TRBD2. CDR3 length: 13 residues. The V segment lost 5 bases and the J segment 5 bases; nucleotides outside the gene matches: 0. Germline CDR1 is SNHLY and CDR2 is FYNNEI. DNA for the CDR3: TGTGCCAGCAGTACTAGCGGGAGAGATACGCAGTATTTT. Translation gives CASSTSGRDTQYF.

The chain links TRBV28 to TRBJ2-7; 12 nucleotides line up with TRBD2. V shed 3 bases, J shed 7 bases, and the junction held 13 bases outside the gene matches. The CDR3 totals 17 residues. CDR1 is MDHEN, CDR2 SYDVKM, per germline. The CDR3 DNA follows: TGTGCCAGCAGTTTCCCCCCGCTAGCGGGAGGGCCGGGGGAGCAGTACTTC. Translated: CASSFPPLAGGPGEQYF.

The rearrangement links TRBV30 to TRBJ2-1; the match to TRBD2 covers 9 bases. Trimming took 8 bases from V and 6 from J; bases not matched to a gene: 11. This CDR3 region has 14 residues. Germline CDR1 GTSNPN, CDR2 SVGIG (reference sequence). In DNA, the CDR3 is TGTGCCAGGATGGGGGTAGCGGGAGCCAATGAGCAGTTCTTC. Amino acids: CARMGVAGANEQFF. The complete variable domain, with remaining parts taken from reference TRBV30 and TRBJ2-1, reads SQTIHQWPATLVQPVGSPLSLECTVEGTSNPNLYWYRQAAGRGLQLLFYSVGIGQISSEVPQNLSASRPQDRQFILSSKKLLLSDSGFYLCARMGVAGANEQFFGPGTRLTVL.